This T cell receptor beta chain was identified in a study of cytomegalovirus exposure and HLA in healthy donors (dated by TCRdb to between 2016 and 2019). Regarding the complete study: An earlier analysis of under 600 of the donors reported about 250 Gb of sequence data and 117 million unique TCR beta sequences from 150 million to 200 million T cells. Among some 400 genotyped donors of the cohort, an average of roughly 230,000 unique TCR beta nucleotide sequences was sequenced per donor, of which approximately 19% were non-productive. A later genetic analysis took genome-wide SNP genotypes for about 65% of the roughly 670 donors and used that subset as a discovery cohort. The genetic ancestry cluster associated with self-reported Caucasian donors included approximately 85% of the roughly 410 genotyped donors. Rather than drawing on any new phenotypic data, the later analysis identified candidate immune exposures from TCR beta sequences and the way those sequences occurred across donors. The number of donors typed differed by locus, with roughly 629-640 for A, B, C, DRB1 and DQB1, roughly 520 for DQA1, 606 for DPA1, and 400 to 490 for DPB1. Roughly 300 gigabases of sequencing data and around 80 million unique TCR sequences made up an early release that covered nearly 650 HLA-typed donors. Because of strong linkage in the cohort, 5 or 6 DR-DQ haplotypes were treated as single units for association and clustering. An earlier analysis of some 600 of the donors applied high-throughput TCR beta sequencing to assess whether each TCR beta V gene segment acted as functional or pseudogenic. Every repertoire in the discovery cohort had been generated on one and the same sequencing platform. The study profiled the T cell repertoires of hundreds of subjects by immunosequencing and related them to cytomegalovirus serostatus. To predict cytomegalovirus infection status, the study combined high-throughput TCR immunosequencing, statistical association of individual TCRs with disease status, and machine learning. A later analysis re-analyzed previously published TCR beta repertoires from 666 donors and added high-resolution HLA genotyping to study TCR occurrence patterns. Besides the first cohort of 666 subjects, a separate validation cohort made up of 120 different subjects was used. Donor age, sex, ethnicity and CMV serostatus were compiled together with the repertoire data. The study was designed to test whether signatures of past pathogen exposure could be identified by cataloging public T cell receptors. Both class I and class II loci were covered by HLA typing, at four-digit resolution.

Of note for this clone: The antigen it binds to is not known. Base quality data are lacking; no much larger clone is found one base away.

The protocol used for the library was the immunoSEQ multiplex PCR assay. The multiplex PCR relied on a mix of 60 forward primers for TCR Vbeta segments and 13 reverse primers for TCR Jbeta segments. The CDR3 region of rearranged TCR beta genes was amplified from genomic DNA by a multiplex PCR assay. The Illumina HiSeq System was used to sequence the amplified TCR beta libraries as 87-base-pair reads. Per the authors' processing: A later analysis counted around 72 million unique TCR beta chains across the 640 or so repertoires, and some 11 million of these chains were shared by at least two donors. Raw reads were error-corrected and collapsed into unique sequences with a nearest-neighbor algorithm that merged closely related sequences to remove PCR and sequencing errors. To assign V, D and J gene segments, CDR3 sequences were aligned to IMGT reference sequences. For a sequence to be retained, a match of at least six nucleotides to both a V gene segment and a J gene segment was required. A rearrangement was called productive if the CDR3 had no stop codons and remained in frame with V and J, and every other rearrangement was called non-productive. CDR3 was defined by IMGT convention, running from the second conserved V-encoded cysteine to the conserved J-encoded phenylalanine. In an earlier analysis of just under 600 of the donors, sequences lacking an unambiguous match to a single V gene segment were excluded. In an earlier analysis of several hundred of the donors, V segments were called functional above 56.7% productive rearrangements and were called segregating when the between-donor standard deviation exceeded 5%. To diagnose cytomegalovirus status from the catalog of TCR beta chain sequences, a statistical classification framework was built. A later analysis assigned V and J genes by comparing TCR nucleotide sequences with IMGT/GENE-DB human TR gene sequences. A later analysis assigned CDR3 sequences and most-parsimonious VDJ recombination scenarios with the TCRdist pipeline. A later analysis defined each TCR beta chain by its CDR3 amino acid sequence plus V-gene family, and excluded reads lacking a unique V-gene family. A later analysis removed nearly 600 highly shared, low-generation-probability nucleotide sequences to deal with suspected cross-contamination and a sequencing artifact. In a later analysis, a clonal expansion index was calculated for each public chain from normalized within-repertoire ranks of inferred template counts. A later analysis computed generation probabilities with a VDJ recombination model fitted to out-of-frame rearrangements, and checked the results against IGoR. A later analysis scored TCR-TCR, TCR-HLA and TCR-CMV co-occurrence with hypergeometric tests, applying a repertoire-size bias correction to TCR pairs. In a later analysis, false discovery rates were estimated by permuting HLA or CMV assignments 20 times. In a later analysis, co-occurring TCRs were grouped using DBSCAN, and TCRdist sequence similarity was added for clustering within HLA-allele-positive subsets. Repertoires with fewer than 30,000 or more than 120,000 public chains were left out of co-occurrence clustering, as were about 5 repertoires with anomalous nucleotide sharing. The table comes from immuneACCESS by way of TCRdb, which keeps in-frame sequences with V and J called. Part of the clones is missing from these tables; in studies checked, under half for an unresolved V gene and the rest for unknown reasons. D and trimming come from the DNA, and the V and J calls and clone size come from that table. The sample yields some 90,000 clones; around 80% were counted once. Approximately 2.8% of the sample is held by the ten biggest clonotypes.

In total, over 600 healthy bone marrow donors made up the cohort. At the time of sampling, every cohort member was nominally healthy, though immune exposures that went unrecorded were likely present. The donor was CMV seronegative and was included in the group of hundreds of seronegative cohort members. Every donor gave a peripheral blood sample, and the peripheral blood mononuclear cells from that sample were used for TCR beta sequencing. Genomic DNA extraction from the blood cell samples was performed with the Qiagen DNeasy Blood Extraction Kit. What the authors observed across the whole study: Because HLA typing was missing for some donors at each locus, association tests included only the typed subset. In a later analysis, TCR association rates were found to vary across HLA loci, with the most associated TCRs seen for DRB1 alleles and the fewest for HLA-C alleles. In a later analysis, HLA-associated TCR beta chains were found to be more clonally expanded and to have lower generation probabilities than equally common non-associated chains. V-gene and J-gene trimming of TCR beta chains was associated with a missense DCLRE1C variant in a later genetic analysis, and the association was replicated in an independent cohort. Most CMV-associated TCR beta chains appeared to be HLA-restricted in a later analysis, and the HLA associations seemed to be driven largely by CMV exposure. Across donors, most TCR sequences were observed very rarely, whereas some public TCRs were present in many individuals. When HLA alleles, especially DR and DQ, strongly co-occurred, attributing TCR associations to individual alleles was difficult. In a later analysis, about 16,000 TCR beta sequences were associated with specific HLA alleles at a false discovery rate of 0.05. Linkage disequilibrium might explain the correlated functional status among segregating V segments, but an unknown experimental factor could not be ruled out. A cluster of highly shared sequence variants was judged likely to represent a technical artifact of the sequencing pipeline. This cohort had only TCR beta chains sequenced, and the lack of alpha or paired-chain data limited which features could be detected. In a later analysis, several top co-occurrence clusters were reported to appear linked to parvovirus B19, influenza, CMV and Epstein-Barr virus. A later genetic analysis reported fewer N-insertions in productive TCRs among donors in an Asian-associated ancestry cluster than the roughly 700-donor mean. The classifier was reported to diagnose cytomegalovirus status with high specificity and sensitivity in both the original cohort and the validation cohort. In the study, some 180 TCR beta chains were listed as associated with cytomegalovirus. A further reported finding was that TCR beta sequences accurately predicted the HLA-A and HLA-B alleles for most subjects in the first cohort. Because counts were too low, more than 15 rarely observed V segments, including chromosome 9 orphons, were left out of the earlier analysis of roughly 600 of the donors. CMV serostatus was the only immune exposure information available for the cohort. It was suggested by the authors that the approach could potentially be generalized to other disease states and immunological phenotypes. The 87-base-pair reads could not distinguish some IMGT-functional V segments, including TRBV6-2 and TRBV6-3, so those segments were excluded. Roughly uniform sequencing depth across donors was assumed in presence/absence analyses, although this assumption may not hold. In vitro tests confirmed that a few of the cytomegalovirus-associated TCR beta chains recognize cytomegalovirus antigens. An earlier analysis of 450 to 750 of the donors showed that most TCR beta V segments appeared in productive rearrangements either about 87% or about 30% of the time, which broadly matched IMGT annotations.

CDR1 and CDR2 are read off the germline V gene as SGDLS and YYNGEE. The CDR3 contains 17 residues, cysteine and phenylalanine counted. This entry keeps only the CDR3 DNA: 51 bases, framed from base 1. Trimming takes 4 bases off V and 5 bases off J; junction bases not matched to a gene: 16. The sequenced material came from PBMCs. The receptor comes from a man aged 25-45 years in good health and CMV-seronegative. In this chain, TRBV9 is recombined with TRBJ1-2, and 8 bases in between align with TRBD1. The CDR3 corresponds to CASSHSRSQGEGYGYTF. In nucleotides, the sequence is TGTGCCAGCAGCCATAGTAGGTCACAGGGGGAAGGGTATGGCTACACCTTC.